The 27 T cell receptor beta chains in this list originate from one sample, sequenced in a study of esophageal squamous cell carcinoma under preoperative chemotherapy. Specified time point: before preoperative PTX-NDP chemotherapy. TCRdb used MiXCR to reprocess the PCR reads, holding one entry per CDR3 protein. The sample contains tens of thousands of distinct CDR3 sequences, roughly 50% of which appear only once. The sample here was taken from a patient given preoperative chemotherapy. These receptors were obtained from a human donor with esophageal squamous cell carcinoma. The donor label of this sample is uncertain.

This chain joins TRBV7-8 and TRBJ2-4; no clear D. Germline loops: CDR1 SGHVS, CDR2 FQNEAQ. This CDR3 region has 15 residues. Trimming cost V 6 bases and J 10 bases, with 22 bases left between them. The DNA of the CDR3 is TGTGCCAGCAGGCCCGGCGGCCGTGACAAAGAGATTCAGTACTTC. Protein product: CASRPGGRDKEIQYF. The full variable domain, its missing parts supplied by reference TRBV7-8 and TRBJ2-4, is GAGVSQSPRYKVAKRGQDVALRCDPISGHVSLFWYQQALGQGPEFLTYFQNEAQLDKSGLPSDRFFAERPEGSVSTLKIQRTQQEDSAVYLCASRPGGRDKEIQYFGAGTRLSVL.

This clonotype was counted many times. The genes are TRBV6-2 or TRBV6-3 and TRBJ2-3; the match to TRBD2 covers 16 bases. Germline assignment: CDR1 MNHEY and CDR2 SVGEGT. The CDR3 loop spans 20 amino acids. The trim removed 5 bases at V and 1 base at J, leaving 12 bases unmatched. CDR3 nucleotide sequence: TGTGCCAGCAGTCCCCGGTCAGGGGGGACTAGCGGGAGGGGCACAGATACGCAGTATTTT. Its protein product is CASSPRSGGTSGRGTDTQYF.

The count of this clonotype is one. This chain connects TRBV6-1 to TRBJ2-5; D is undetermined. The length of the CDR3 is 13 residues. Germline V gene sequence: CDR1 MNHNS, CDR2 SASEGT. V lost 6 bases, J lost 1 base, and 9 bases lay in between. The CDR3 loop reads CASRASIQETQYF. In DNA, the CDR3 is TGTGCCAGCAGAGCAAGCATCCAAGAGACCCAGTACTTC.

At least ten counts were recorded for this clonotype. The chain joins TRBV10-2 to TRBJ2-3, with D unresolved. V lost 7 bases, J lost 5 bases, and 13 bases lay in between. The CDR3 sequence is 13 residues long. Germline V lookup: CDR1 WSHSY, CDR2 SAAADI. The CDR3 is CASTHSKEDTQYF. Here the CDR3 DNA reads TGCGCCAGCACCCATAGCAAGGAAGATACGCAGTATTTT.

V usage is TRBV7-2 and J usage is TRBJ1-1; weak D call: TRBD1 (6 bases). The V end lost 4 bases, the J end lost 4 bases, and 25 bases lay between the germline ends. Germline V gives CDR1 SGHTA, CDR2 FQGNSA. The CDR3 totals 18 residues. The CDR3 bases are TGTGCCAGCAGCTCTAAATCGCCGGGGTCAGGGGCCACCACTGAAGCTTTCTTT. Residues: CASSSKSPGSGATTEAFF.

This clonotype was seen a few times. The V gene is TRBV24-1, the J gene TRBJ2-7; the D gene is possibly TRBD1 (6 bases). V lost 2 bases, J lost 3 bases, and 16 bases lay in between. Germline lookup yields CDR1 KGHDR and CDR2 SFDVKD. The CDR3 is made up of 16 amino acids. The CDR3 nucleotides are TGTGCCACCAGTGATTCCGGGACACAAAACTACTACGAGCAGTACTTC. Its translation is CATSDSGTQNYYEQYF.

This clonotype was found many times. A read error is possible here, since a much larger clone lies one base away. The chain joins TRBV6-1 to TRBJ2-3, with 13 nucleotides matching TRBD2. The tail of the sequence fits TRBJ2-7 better, so the J call may be wrong. CDR3 length: 15 amino acids. Germline assignment: CDR1 MNHNS and CDR2 SASEGT. DNA for the CDR3: TGTGCCAGCAGCAGGACTAGCGGGAGTTTGGATGAGCAGTACTTC. It encodes CASSRTSGSLDEQYF.

By sample fraction, this clonotype is medium-sized (0.01 to 0.1%). The chain joins TRBV7-9 to TRBJ2-5; D remains unclear. The V and J ends lost 1 base and 7 bases respectively, with 13 bases between them. Germline CDR1 reads SEHNR; CDR2 reads FQNEAQ (reference sequence). The CDR3 length is 14 residues. The CDR3 nucleotides read TGTGCCAGCAGCTTAGGAGAATTTGGGTGGACCCAGTACTTC. It encodes CASSLGEFGWTQYF.

The chain couples TRBV7-8 to TRBJ2-3; weak D call: TRBD2 (5 bases). The germline gives CDR1 SGHVS, CDR2 FQNEAQ. Trimming left V 5 bases short and J 5 bases short, with 14 bases between. The CDR3 is 14 amino acids. CDR3 in DNA: TGTGCCAGCAGCCGAGGGAGATTCCTAGATACGCAGTATTTT. It translates to CASSRGRFLDTQYF. Full variable domain (remainder filled in from reference TRBV7-8 and TRBJ2-3): GAGVSQSPRYKVAKRGQDVALRCDPISGHVSLFWYQQALGQGPEFLTYFQNEAQLDKSGLPSDRFFAERPEGSVSTLKIQRTQQEDSAVYLCASSRGRFLDTQYFGPGTRLTVL.

This clonotype was seen at least ten times. CDR3 nucleotide sequence: TGTGCCAGCGAGCAGAACCAAGAGACCCAGTACTTC. Translation: CASEQNQETQYF. The rearrangement links TRBV7-2 to TRBJ2-5; unclear D gene. This CDR3 spans 12 amino acids. The V and J ends lost 8 bases and 0 bases respectively, with 7 bases between them. The V gene's germline CDR1 is SGHTA and CDR2 FQGNSA.

This clonotype showed up many times. A much larger clone lies a single base off, so this may be a read error. The chain recombines TRBV6-1 with TRBJ2-1, with D perhaps TRBD2 (7 bases). Between the trimmed V and J ends, which lost 11 bases and 10 bases, there was a span of 21 bases. Germline V gene data show CDR1 as MNHNS and CDR2 as SASEGT. This CDR3 comprises 13 residues. CDR3 amino acids: CACGGALVHEQFF. CDR3 in DNA: TGTGCCTGTGGGGGGGCGCTCGTACACGAGCAGTTCTTC.

This clonotype was detected once. This sequence joins TRBV19 and TRBJ1-2; no reliable D call. The V gene's germline CDR1 is LNHDA and CDR2 SQIVND (reference sequence). The CDR3 loop spans 13 amino acids. Between the trimmed V and J ends, which lost 2 bases and 4 bases, there was a span of 8 bases. CDR3 protein: CASSIPGVYGYTF. In nucleotides, the CDR3 is TGTGCCAGTAGTATACCGGGAGTCTATGGCTACACCTTC. The complete variable domain, with remaining parts taken from reference TRBV19 and TRBJ1-2, reads DGGITQSPKYLFRKEGQNVTLSCEQNLNHDAMYWYRQDPGQGLRLIYYSQIVNDFQKGDIAEGYSVSREKKESFPLTVTSAQKNPTAFYLCASSIPGVYGYTFGSGTRLTVV.

The table lists this clonotype with a count of one. The junction departs from germline at one end; a sequencing error may be responsible. The chain is built from TRBV7-8 and TRBJ2-3, with 8 bases lining up with TRBD1. The CDR3 is made up of 20 amino acids. The germline V gene has CDR1 SGHVS and CDR2 FQNEAQ. The CDR3 protein is CASSSSEDRGISKIPVPRYF. Written as DNA, the CDR3 is TGTGCCAGCAGCTCCTCTGAAGACAGGGGAATTTCAAAAATTCCTGTCCCCCGGTACTTC.

This chain uses TRBV12-2 with TRBJ2-5; TRBD1, the D gene given by the table, was not confirmed from the DNA. TRBV12-2 is designated a pseudogene. CDR3 size: 12 residues. The chain's CDR3 is CVRGFDAEAQYF. CDR3 nucleotides: TGTGTCAGGGGCTTTGATGCGGAGGCCCAGTACTTC.

V and J are TRBV7-2 and TRBJ2-7, with TRBD2 identical over 10 bases. This CDR3 contains 15 residues. Per the germline V gene, CDR1 is SGHTA and CDR2 is FQGNSA. The CDR3 DNA follows: TGTTCAAGCGGGGGGGGACCTCCGGGGGCCTACGAGCAGTACTTC. This codes for CSSGGGPPGAYEQYF.

CDR3 coding DNA: TGCGCCAGCAGCCATACCTATGGCTACACCTTC. Protein: CASSHTYGYTF. The chain couples TRBV4-1 to TRBJ1-2; no clear D gene. Germline V lookup: CDR1 MGHRA, CDR2 YSYEKL. Between the trimmed V and J ends, which lost 3 bases and 4 bases, there was a span of 3 bases. The CDR3 has 11 amino acids.

V is TRBV7-2 and J is TRBJ2-5; 8 bases align to TRBD2. Germline CDR1 reads SGHTA; CDR2 reads FQGNSA. With V trimmed by 5 bases and J by 3 bases, 14 bases remained unmatched. The CDR3 runs to 17 residues. The CDR3: CASSPGAGGRGEETQYF. CDR3 sequence (DNA): TGTGCCAGCAGCCCGGGGGCGGGGGGCCGGGGCGAAGAGACCCAGTACTTC.

This clonotype has more than one count but fewer than ten. V and J are TRBV11-3 and TRBJ2-7, with TRBD2 matching over 10 bases. After removal of 0 bases from V and 9 bases from J, the junction contained 11 bases not matched to a gene. The CDR3 covers 16 residues. Germline CDR1 and CDR2: SGHNT and YENEEA. The CDR3 region is CASSLDPASGRAAQYF. The CDR3 DNA reads as TGTGCCAGCAGCTTAGATCCTGCCAGCGGGAGGGCCGCGCAGTACTTC.

This clonotype came up many times. The chain joins TRBV27 to TRBJ2-1; D is possibly TRBD2 (6 bases). The last part of the DNA fits TRBJ2-7 better; the J call may be wrong. The CDR3 is 14 residues long. The germline gives CDR1 MNHEY, CDR2 SMNVEV (reference sequence). CDR3 bases: TGTGCCAGTTCCCGGGTAGCGGCCTACAATGAGCAGTACTTC. Amino acid sequence: CASSRVAAYNEQYF.

Remarks on this clonotype: The CDR3 carries no conserved terminal phenylalanine or tryptophan, so it likely arises from a read error. Because the CDR3's place on the DNA is in doubt, the DNA is left out and the CDR3 is given as listed by TCRdb. The chain has TRBV12-3 or TRBV12-4 and TRBJ2-5; the table gives TRBD1 as D, unverified against the DNA. From its first to its last residue, the CDR3 has 15 amino acids. The CDR3 loop reads CASSPGQGGLGTQYS.

The chain combines TRBV12-3 or TRBV12-4 with TRBJ2-2; 11 bases match TRBD2. With 6 bases clipped from V and 1 base from J, the junction kept 4 bases outside the gene matches. There are 16 residues in the CDR3. The CDR3 DNA is TGTGCCAGCAGGCCCGGACTAGCGGGGAACACCGGGGAGCTGTTTTTT. This translates into CASRPGLAGNTGELFF.

The rearrangement links TRBV6-4 to TRBJ1-2, with D possibly TRBD1 on 5 matching bases. Per the germline V gene, CDR1 is MRHNA and CDR2 is SNTAGT. Trimming removed 7 bases at V and 6 bases at J, with 18 bases between. CDR3 length equals 14 residues. CDR3 loop: CASKKAREGDGYTF. The CDR3 region has the DNA TGTGCCAGCAAAAAGGCCAGGGAAGGTGATGGCTACACCTTC.

The CDR3 DNA follows: TGTCCCTGCCGCTTGGAAGGACGGCGAGCCAAAGACACTCAGTACTTC. This translates into CPCRLEGRRAKDTQYF. V usage is TRBV5-8 and J usage is TRBJ2-4; D ambiguous. CDR1 and CDR2 from the germline V gene are SGHTS and YDEGEE. There are 16 residues in the CDR3.

The rearrangement joins TRBV24-1 to TRBJ2-1; TRBD2 might be the D (6 bases). This CDR3 has 11 residues. Deletions cut 9 bases from V and 4 bases from J, with 6 bases between. Germline loops: CDR1 KGHDR, CDR2 SFDVKD. CDR3 bases: TGTGCCACCGGAGGGTACAATGAGCAGTTCTTC. Residues: CATGGYNEQFF.

This clonotype came up many times. The rearrangement uses TRBV27 and TRBJ2-1; D gene ambiguous. Judging by the DNA end, TRBJ2-7 fits better; the J call may be wrong. There are 15 residues in the CDR3. Germline V gives CDR1 MNHEY, CDR2 SMNVEV (reference sequence). CDR3 DNA: TGTGCCAGCAGGCCGGCTCAGAGCTCCTACAATGAGCAGTACTTC. Its translation is CASRPAQSSYNEQYF.

With respect to this clonotype: The germline gene is not matched at one end of the junction; a read error may be the cause. The chain employs TRBV7-8 and TRBJ2-1, with 7 bases aligning to TRBD2. This CDR3 spans 14 amino acids. Germline CDR1 is SGHVS and CDR2 is FQNEAQ. The DNA for the CDR3 is TGTGCCAGCAGCTGGGGAGGGCGGTACAATAAGCAGTACTTT. Its translation is CASSWGGRYNKQYF.

This clonotype appeared many times. The chain uses TRBV7-9 and TRBJ1-2; possibly TRBD1 for D (6 bases). V lost 5 bases to trimming and J lost 2 bases, with 15 bases between them. This CDR3 is 15 amino acids long. Germline lookup yields CDR1 SEHNR and CDR2 FQNEAQ (reference sequence). CDR3 nucleotides: TGTGCCAGCAGCCTTAACAGGGTTGGAAACTATGGCTACACCTTC. This codes for CASSLNRVGNYGYTF.